This entry lists 20 T cell receptor beta chains sequenced from one sample in a study of blood T cell repertoires in COVID-19. Clones were sequenced by immunoSEQ multiplex PCR, and TCRdb holds only the in-frame ones, with some missing. The table includes under 250,000 clones, 86% detected once. Sequencing input: peripheral blood. The receptor set was obtained from a woman aged 60-70 years who had recovered from COVID-19.

This chain links TRBV4-2 with TRBJ2-3; 8 nucleotides match TRBD2. The V and J ends lost 0 bases and 5 bases, in that order; junction bases with no gene match: 10. The CDR3 has 17 residues. Germline CDR1 and CDR2: LGHNA and YNFKEQ. The DNA of the CDR3 is TGTGCCAGCAGCCAAGAACCCGGGGGGGCCGGGAAAGATACGCAGTATTTT. Residues: CASSQEPGGAGKDTQYF.

The rearrangement links TRBV5-4 to TRBJ2-1, with 9 bases identical to TRBD2. The V gene's germline CDR1 is SGHNT and CDR2 YYREEE (reference sequence). This CDR3 has 15 amino acids. Trimming at V came to 0 bases and at J to 3 bases, leaving 1 base not matched to a gene. The CDR3 is CASSLGSGGYNEQFF. DNA for the CDR3: TGTGCCAGCAGCTTGGGTAGCGGGGGCTACAATGAGCAGTTCTTC.

This clone appeared once. The rearrangement uses TRBV4-1 and TRBJ2-1; maybe TRBD2 (6 bases). CDR1 is MGHRA, CDR2 YSYEKL, per germline. Trimming stripped 0 bases from V and 3 bases from J, with 12 bases between. The CDR3 totals 16 residues. The CDR3 loop reads CASSQDPAGNYNEQFF. The CDR3 region has the DNA TGCGCCAGCAGCCAAGACCCTGCGGGGAACTACAATGAGCAGTTCTTC.

The chain recombines TRBV5-4 with TRBJ2-1, with 9 bases identical to TRBD1. CDR3 size: 15 residues. The germline V gene encodes CDR1 SGHNT and CDR2 YYREEE (reference sequence). The V gene end was trimmed by 5 bases and the J gene end by 7 bases; junction bases not matched to a gene: 10. CDR3 region: CASRATGGAGNEQFF. The CDR3 region has the DNA TGTGCCAGCAGGGCCACAGGGGGCGCGGGGAATGAGCAGTTCTTC.

This clone showed up just once. This chain links TRBV6-2 or TRBV6-3 with TRBJ2-3, with 7 bases lining up with TRBD1. In germline, CDR1 is MNHEY, CDR2 SVGEGT. This CDR3 has 14 residues. Trimming at V came to 5 bases and at J to 6 bases, leaving 8 bases not matched to a gene. CDR3 nucleotide sequence: TGTGCCAGCAGTACAGGACAGGTGCTCGATACGCAGTATTTT. Translation: CASSTGQVLDTQYF.

This clone has a handful of counts. The rearrangement joins TRBV6-5 to TRBJ2-7; 11 positions agree with TRBD2. V shed 5 bases and J 2 bases; nucleotides not matched to a gene: 2. Germline CDR1 reads MNHEY; CDR2 reads SVGAGI. This CDR3 is 14 amino acids long. The CDR3 spells CASSPSGGTYEQYF. CDR3 in DNA: TGTGCCAGCAGTCCTAGCGGGGGGACCTACGAGCAGTACTTC.

The rearrangement uses TRBV6-5 and TRBJ1-2; the D gene is possibly TRBD1 (6 bases). Germline V gene sequence: CDR1 MNHEY, CDR2 SVGAGI. V was clipped by 8 bases and J by 8 bases, with 21 bases between them. This CDR3 spans 14 amino acids. Here the CDR3 DNA reads TGTGCCAGCCGCCGGGACACAGGTCGTAGGGGCTACACCTTC. Protein sequence: CASRRDTGRRGYTF.

V gene TRBV7-9 combines with J gene TRBJ1-1; D perhaps matches TRBD1 (5 bases). Trimming stripped 4 bases from V and 1 base from J, with 16 bases between. This CDR3 has 16 residues. Germline-derived CDR1 and CDR2 are SEHNR and FQNEAQ (reference sequence). The CDR3: CASSSTGGIRNTEAFF. The CDR3 DNA sequence: TGTGCCAGCAGCTCAACAGGAGGGATCCGGAACACTGAAGCTTTCTTT. Variable domain in full (rest from reference TRBV7-9 and TRBJ1-1): DTGVSQNPRHKITKRGQNVTFRCDPISEHNRLYWYRQTLGQGPEFLTYFQNEAQLEKSRLLSDRFSAERPKGSFSTLEIQRTEQGDSAMYLCASSSTGGIRNTEAFFGQGTRLTVV.

The chain has TRBV5-1 and TRBJ2-5; the D gene is possibly TRBD2 (5 bases). The CDR3 has 15 residues. CDR1 SGHRS and CDR2 YFSETQ come from the germline V gene. The V end was cut by 2 bases, the J end by 2 bases, with 13 bases between. The CDR3 region has the DNA TGCGCCAGCAGCTTACGGGCGGACTTTCAAGAGACCCAGTACTTC. Its translation: CASSLRADFQETQYF.

In this sample, this clone turned up a few times. This chain connects TRBV5-1 to TRBJ2-3; perhaps TRBD2 as D (5 bases). Germline V gene lookup returns CDR1 SGHRS and CDR2 YFSETQ. The CDR3 consists of 14 residues. V was trimmed by 2 bases and J by 5 bases, leaving 12 bases between them. Written as DNA, the CDR3 is TGCGCCAGCAGCTTTGACTCACGGGGAGATACGCAGTATTTT. Protein sequence: CASSFDSRGDTQYF.

Turning to this clone: Distinct nucleotide sequences in the sample also encode this CDR3. This sequence joins TRBV11-2 and TRBJ1-2, with 7 bases fitting TRBD1. CDR1 is SGHAT and CDR2 is FQNNGV in the germline V gene. The CDR3 has 14 amino acids. The ends lost 4 bases at V and 4 bases at J; junction bases unmatched: 6. Here the CDR3 DNA reads TGTGCCAGCAGCTCCGGGCAGGGGGGCTATGGCTACACCTTC. It yields the protein CASSSGQGGYGYTF.

The gene calls are TRBV18 and TRBJ2-7; perhaps TRBD2 as D (6 bases). This CDR3 comprises 14 residues. V lost 2 bases to trimming and J lost 5 bases, with 13 bases between them. Germline V gene data show CDR1 as KGHSH and CDR2 as LQKENI. For the CDR3, the DNA is TGTGCCAGCTCACCATCAGGGAGGAACGACGAGCAGTACTTC. Amino acid sequence: CASSPSGRNDEQYF.

In its sample, this clone was seen a few times. The chain couples TRBV7-8 to TRBJ1-3; no clear D. This CDR3 comprises 12 residues. Trimming took 3 bases from V and 8 from J, leaving 8 bases between them. CDR1 is SGHVS and CDR2 is FQNEAQ in the germline V gene. The CDR3 DNA reads as TGTGCCAGCAGCTTCAATCGGGACACCATATATTTT. Amino acid sequence: CASSFNRDTIYF. The entire variable domain, with the rest obtained from reference TRBV7-8 and TRBJ1-3, is as follows: GAGVSQSPRYKVAKRGQDVALRCDPISGHVSLFWYQQALGQGPEFLTYFQNEAQLDKSGLPSDRFFAERPEGSVSTLKIQRTQQEDSAVYLCASSFNRDTIYFGEGSWLTVV.

The chain uses TRBV7-3 and TRBJ2-6, with a tentative D call TRBD2 (5 bases). This CDR3 has 17 residues. Trimming pared 5 bases from V and 1 base from J, leaving 15 bases between. The germline gives CDR1 SGHTA, CDR2 FQGTGA. CDR3 region: CASSPAGRRSGANVLTF. Here the CDR3 DNA reads TGTGCCAGCAGCCCGGCGGGCAGGAGGTCTGGGGCCAACGTCCTGACTTTC.

CDR3 nucleotide sequence: TGTGCCAGCAGTTTCTACGGCAGGGAGAACACTGAAGCTTTCTTT. It encodes CASSFYGRENTEAFF. V is TRBV27 and J is TRBJ1-1; tentative D call: TRBD1 (5 bases). The CDR3 is 15 amino acids. Deletions cut 3 bases from V and 1 base from J, with 12 bases between. Germline V gene lookup returns CDR1 MNHEY and CDR2 SMNVEV (reference sequence).

In its sample, this clone was seen a few times. V and J are TRBV2 and TRBJ2-1, with no clear D. V lost 6 bases and J 0 bases, leaving 9 bases between the germline ends. CDR1 and CDR2 (germline): SNHLY, FYNNEI. This CDR3 has 14 residues. CDR3 nucleotide sequence: TGTGCCAGCAGACTACTCGGCTCCTACAATGAGCAGTTCTTC. It encodes CASRLLGSYNEQFF.

The chain recombines TRBV7-8 with TRBJ2-7; 8 bases agree with TRBD1. With 3 bases clipped from V and 2 bases from J, the junction kept 3 bases outside the gene matches. The germline V gene has CDR1 SGHVS and CDR2 FQNEAQ. The CDR3 consists of 14 residues. CDR3 sequence (DNA): TGTGCCAGCAGCTTCGGACAGGGCCCCTACGAGCAGTACTTC. Its protein product is CASSFGQGPYEQYF.

In this sample, this clone turned up a few times. The CDR3 DNA follows: TGTGCCAGCAGCTTAGAGATGCGGAGGGCTTGGGACGAGCAGTACTTC. This gives the protein CASSLEMRRAWDEQYF. The chain is built from TRBV11-2 and TRBJ2-7; a weak D match, TRBD2 (6 bases). Trimming removed 0 bases at V and 5 bases at J, with 17 bases between. This CDR3 has 16 amino acids. From germline, CDR1 is SGHAT and CDR2 FQNNGV. The complete variable domain, with remaining parts taken from reference TRBV11-2 and TRBJ2-7, reads EAGVAQSPRYKIIEKRQSVAFWCNPISGHATLYWYQQILGQGPKLLIQFQNNGVVDDSQLPKDRFSAERLKGVDSTLKIQPAKLEDSAVYLCASSLEMRRAWDEQYFGPGTRLTVT.

CDR3 loop: CATSSRGPYGYTF. In DNA form, the CDR3 reads TGTGCCACCAGCAGCAGGGGTCCCTATGGCTACACCTTC. The V call is TRBV15, the J call TRBJ1-2; a possible D gene is TRBD1 (6 bases). The V end lost 3 bases, the J end lost 4 bases, and 9 bases lay between the germline ends. This CDR3 region has 13 residues. CDR1 is LNHNV and CDR2 is YYDKDF in the germline V gene (reference sequence).

This chain connects TRBV6-2 or TRBV6-3 to TRBJ2-7; 7 bases map to TRBD2. J lost 0 bases, V lost 5 bases, and 7 bases had no gene match. CDR1 and CDR2 (germline): MNHEY, SVGEGT. The CDR3 length is 15 residues. CDR3 in DNA: TGTGCCAGCAGTACCAAAGCGGGGTTCTCCTACGAGCAGTACTTC. Translated, it gives CASSTKAGFSYEQYF.